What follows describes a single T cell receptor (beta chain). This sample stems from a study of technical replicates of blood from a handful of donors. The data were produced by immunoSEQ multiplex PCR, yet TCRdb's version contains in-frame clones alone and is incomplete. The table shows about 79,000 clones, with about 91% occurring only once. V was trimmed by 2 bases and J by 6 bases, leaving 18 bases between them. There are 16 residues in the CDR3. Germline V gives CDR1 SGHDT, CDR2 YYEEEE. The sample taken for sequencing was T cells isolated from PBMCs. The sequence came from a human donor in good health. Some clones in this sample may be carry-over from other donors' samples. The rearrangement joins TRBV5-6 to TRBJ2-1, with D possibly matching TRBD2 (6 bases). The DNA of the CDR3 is TGTGCCAGCAGCTTAGCCGGGAGCCCTAGCCCCAATGAGCAGTTCTTC. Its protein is CASSLAGSPSPNEQFF.